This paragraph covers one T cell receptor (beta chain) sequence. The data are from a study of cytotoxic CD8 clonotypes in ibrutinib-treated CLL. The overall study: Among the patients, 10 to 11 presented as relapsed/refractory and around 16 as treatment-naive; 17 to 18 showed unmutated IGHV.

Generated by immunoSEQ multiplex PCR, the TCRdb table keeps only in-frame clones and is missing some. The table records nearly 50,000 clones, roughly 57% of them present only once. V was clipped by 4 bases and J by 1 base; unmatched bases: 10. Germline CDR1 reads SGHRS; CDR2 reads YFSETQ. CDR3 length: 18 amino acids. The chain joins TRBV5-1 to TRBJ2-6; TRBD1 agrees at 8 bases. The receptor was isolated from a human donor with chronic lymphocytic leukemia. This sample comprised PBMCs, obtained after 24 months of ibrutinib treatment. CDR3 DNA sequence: TGCGCCAGCAGCCCCGGCCGGGACAGGTTATCTGGGGCCAACGTCCTGACTTTC. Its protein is CASSPGRDRLSGANVLTF.